The TCR beta chain under discussion was sequenced for a study of blood T cells in healthy people across ages. Combining a sample-barcoded 5' primer with a J-beta primer mix, a second PCR ran for roughly 6 to 12 cycles. One entry per CDR3 protein results from TCRdb running MiXCR on the 5' RACE reads. This table holds approximately 900,000 distinct CDR3 sequences, 29% found once. Trimming cost V 1 base and J 7 bases, with 7 bases left between them. Per the germline V gene, CDR1 is LNHNV and CDR2 is YYDKDF (reference sequence). This CDR3 comprises 12 residues. The same data also contributed to another study, on T cells of mothers and their children. That work states: Nine systemically healthy Caucasian donors: three mothers, six children. RNA that had been extracted went wholly into cDNA synthesis, at around 1.6 ug per 15 ul. Per mother, over 8 million TCR beta CDR3 reads were obtained; per child, approximately 3.2 million. TCR recombination output is shaped by thymic selection similarly in related and unrelated pairs.

The chain links TRBV15 to TRBJ1-1; D remains unclear. The TCR sequence derives from a woman aged 40 to 49 in good health. Material: blood. The CDR3 DNA is TGTGCCACCAGCAGAGTATCAGATGAAGCTTTCTTT. Translating it yields CATSRVSDEAFF.